This T cell receptor (beta chain) was observed in a study of OX40 agonist ivuxolimab in advanced cancers. General study points: Low clonal expansion, among the lowest seen, marked partial responders at 0.1-3.0 mg/kg.

Cycle 7 day 1, cycle 4 day 1, and baseline were the timepoints at which blood was sampled. In regard to this clone: What it binds is not known.

V gave up 7 bases and J gave up 8 bases, with 20 bases separating them. Germline V CDR1 and CDR2: LGHNA, YNFKEQ. This CDR3 is built from 14 residues. Measured with immunoSEQ multiplex PCR; TCRdb has only the in-frame clones, and not every one. The table includes 65,000 to 80,000 clones, approximately 90% detected once. The sample in question was CD4+ or CD8+ T cells sorted from blood, obtained in a trial of the OX40 agonist ivuxolimab. The V and J genes are TRBV4-2 and TRBJ1-2, with D unclear. This TCR was recovered from an adult with an advanced solid tumor such as melanoma, head and neck, liver or kidney cancer. The CDR3: CASTEDTGIFGYTF. CDR3 nucleotide sequence: TGTGCCAGCACCGAAGACACCGGGATTTTCGGCTACACCTTC.